The entry below gives a single TCR beta chain sequence along with its context. Its specificity is not known. These data originate in a study of post-analysis software for immune sequencing data. The CDR3 extends over 18 amino acids. Trimming left V 7 bases short and J 3 bases short, with 22 bases between. The germline V gene encodes CDR1 SNHLY and CDR2 FYNNEI. Study-level points and caveats: About five TRBV segments (TRBV5-6, TRBV5-1 and TRBV20-1 among them) occurred more frequently in patients than in controls.

Presence of unique molecular identifiers characterized the TCR beta cDNA libraries. TCRdb re-derived calls from the PCR reads in MiXCR, one entry per CDR3 protein. Counted here are fewer than 850,000 distinct CDR3 sequences, about 32% occurring once; the ten biggest clones make up more than 0.45%. Sequencing was performed on blood. The source is a girl aged 10 to 17 with multiple sclerosis. This chain connects TRBV2 to TRBJ2-6, with D perhaps TRBD1 (5 bases). CDR3 sequence reads: CASIRARGRAGGANVLTF. The CDR3 nucleotides read TGTGCCAGCATCCGGGCACGTGGCAGGGCTGGTGGGGCCAACGTCCTGACTTTC.